This T cell receptor (beta chain) is from a study of shared clonotypes between healthy human individuals. Study as a whole: Donors were a couple of women and three men aged 18 to 49.

The data were produced by immunoSEQ multiplex PCR, yet TCRdb's version contains in-frame clones alone and is incomplete. Of approximately 640,000 clones in the sample, 90% were seen once. Trimming left V 4 bases short and J 2 bases short, with 13 bases between. Germline lookup yields CDR1 SGHNT and CDR2 YYREEE (reference sequence). CDR3 length: 14 residues. The receptor was isolated from a young man in good health. Some clones in this sample may be carry-over from other donors' samples. The genes are TRBV5-4 and TRBJ2-7; tentatively, D is TRBD2 (6 bases). Material for sequencing was memory CD8+ T cells from PBMCs. Documented subset: CD45RO+ cells pooled with CCR7-negative TemRA cells. CDR3 sequence: CASSETGGAYEQYF. CDR3 DNA sequence: TGTGCCAGCAGCGAAACAGGCGGGGCCTACGAGCAGTACTTC.